The T cell receptor (beta chain) described here comes from a study of blood T cell repertoires in COVID-19. Whole-study context: Some COVID-19 samples were acute and others convalescent; all came from the United States, Italy and Spain. Sources were T cells, B-cell-depleted T cells, or PBMCs; the material itself was cDNA or gDNA.

Germline loops: CDR1 MNHEY, CDR2 SVGAGI. This CDR3 comprises 14 residues. V lost 4 bases to trimming and J lost 5 bases, with 14 bases between them. Authors' data handling: Amplification from reference gene primers served as the basis for estimated nucleated cell counts. The protocol was immunoSEQ multiplex PCR, while the TCRdb copy is restricted to in-frame clones and leaves out a portion. That table is the source of V, J and clone size, and D and trimming were worked out from the DNA. The sample holds tens of thousands of clones, around 78% seen once. This clone occurred a few times. The sample was peripheral blood. The gene calls are TRBV6-5 and TRBJ1-1, with D unclear. The origin of this receptor is a human donor in a cohort sampled during active COVID-19. The CDR3 DNA reads TGTGCCAGCAGTTTGCGGATCGGAGTTACTGAAGCTTTCTTT. This gives the protein CASSLRIGVTEAFF.